The 10 T cell receptor beta chains given below trace back to one sample, sequenced in a study of T-cell reconstitution after alpha-beta-depleted transplantation in children (dated by TCRdb to between 2015 and 2016). The treatment or condition label on this specimen signifies: allogeneic hematopoietic cell transplantation with graft depleted of TCRalphabeta T cells and CD19 B cells. Library method: PCR. The instrument given in TCRdb is Illumina HiSeq 2500. To normalize quantification of the TCRbeta repertoire, the TCR libraries were built with molecular barcoding that relied on unique molecular identifiers. TCRdb redid the processing of the public reads, applying fastp at Q25 and MiXCR, and retained in-frame beta chains. Rows are combined by CDR3 protein, so each entry shows the most common genes and DNA. The sample profile shows roughly 240,000 distinct CDR3 sequences; 7.5% to 9.5% of them were found once. The ten largest clones add up to roughly 5.8% of the sample.

This material consisted of PBMCs, mostly from graft donor cells, taken 180 days after TCRalphabeta/CD19-depleted stem cell transplant. The receptor source for this set is a male patient younger than 18 who had a stem cell transplant for acute lymphoblastic leukemia, so the T cells may come from the graft donor.

The sample holds many counts of this clonotype. The chain recombines TRBV7-2 with TRBJ2-6, with 7 bases identical to TRBD1. With 5 bases clipped from V and 2 bases from J, the junction kept 9 bases outside the gene matches. The CDR3 has 17 residues. Germline V gene sequence: CDR1 SGHTA, CDR2 FQGNSA. CDR3 residues: CASSQTGLTPGANVLTF. The CDR3 region has the DNA TGTGCCAGCAGCCAGACAGGGTTAACCCCTGGGGCCAACGTCCTGACTTTC.

A remark on this clonotype: A much larger clone lies a single base off, so this may be a read error. The chain is built from TRBV12-3 or TRBV12-4 and TRBJ1-6; D possibly corresponds to TRBD1 (5 bases). Trimming took off 3 bases at V and 2 bases at J, with 11 bases between the two ends. CDR3 length equals 16 residues. CDR3 in amino acids: CASSFEGFTYNSPLHF. For the CDR3, the DNA is TGTGCCAGCAGTTTCGAGGGGTTCACCTATAATTCACCCCTCCACTTT.

The chain has TRBV5-4 and TRBJ2-7; D possibly uses TRBD1 or TRBD2 (6 bases each). The germline gives CDR1 SGHNT, CDR2 YYREEE (reference sequence). There are 18 residues in the CDR3. V was pared by 0 bases and J by 5 bases, with 24 bases between. CDR3 sequence: CASSLEVGTQGRRNEQYF. CDR3 DNA: TGTGCCAGCAGCTTGGAGGTGGGGACTCAGGGGAGGCGAAACGAGCAGTACTTC.

This clonotype was recorded at least ten times. The CDR3 region has the DNA TGTGCCAGCAGACAACACCTAGCAACTAATGAAAAACTGTTTTTT. Translating it yields CASRQHLATNEKLFF. The chain is built from TRBV4-2 and TRBJ1-4; no reliable D call. Germline V gives CDR1 LGHNA, CDR2 YNFKEQ. Deletions cut 6 bases from V and 0 bases from J, with 11 bases between. CDR3 length equals 15 residues.

Ten or more counts support this clonotype. The chain is built from TRBV12-3 or TRBV12-4 and TRBJ1-2; D possibly corresponds to TRBD1 (6 bases). Trimming pared 5 bases from V and 5 bases from J, leaving 15 bases between. This CDR3 region has 14 residues. The CDR3 DNA follows: TGTGCCAGCAGTGCCGAGGGGGGATCGTATGGCTACACCTTC. Translating it yields CASSAEGGSYGYTF.

This clonotype was seen ten or more times. V gene TRBV14 combines with J gene TRBJ2-1; no firm D call. There are 18 residues in the CDR3. Trimming removed 1 base from V and 0 bases from J, with 16 bases in between. CDR1 and CDR2 (germline): SGHDN, FVKESK. The CDR3 bases are TGTGCCAGCAGCCAAGGACGCAACGCTTGGAGCTCCTACAATGAGCAGTTCTTC. This codes for CASSQGRNAWSSYNEQFF.

Many counts were recorded for this clonotype. The J gene is TRBJ1-6, the V gene TRBV12-3 or TRBV12-4; D is unresolved. V was shortened by 3 bases and J by 9 bases, with 33 bases between the two germline ends. This CDR3 has 21 residues. In nucleotides, the CDR3 is TGTGCCAGCAGTTTTAGACCCAAATTTTCCCCCCTGCGGGTCGAGGGTTCACCCCTCCACTTT. Its translation: CASSFRPKFSPLRVEGSPLHF.

This clonotype was seen ten or more times. The chain has TRBV9 and TRBJ1-5; 10 nucleotides align to TRBD1. The germline gives CDR1 SGDLS, CDR2 YYNGEE. This CDR3 comprises 17 residues. The J segment lost 8 bases and the V segment lost 0 bases, leaving 11 bases of the junction unmatched. The CDR3 DNA follows: TGTGCCAGCAGCGTAGGCCCTAAGACAGGGGGCTGGGAGCCCCAGCATTTT. As protein: CASSVGPKTGGWEPQHF. The whole variable domain, remainder taken from reference TRBV9 and TRBJ1-5, is DSGVTQTPKHLITATGQRVTLRCSPRSGDLSVYWYQQSLDQGLQFLIQYYNGEERAKGNILERFSAQQFPDLHSELNLSSLELGDSALYFCASSVGPKTGGWEPQHFGDGTRLSIL.

The sample holds many counts of this clonotype. The V gene is TRBV7-6, the J gene TRBJ2-5; 7 nucleotides agree with TRBD1. J lost 2 bases, V lost 2 bases, and 8 bases had no gene match. CDR3 length: 16 residues. Per the germline V gene, CDR1 is SGHVS and CDR2 is FNYEAQ. Written as DNA, the CDR3 is TGTGCCAGCAGCTTATTTCGACAGGGTGGGCAAGAGACCCAGTACTTC. Translation: CASSLFRQGGQETQYF.

This clonotype is judged medium-sized (0.01 to 0.1%). The V and J genes are TRBV20-1 and TRBJ2-3, with 13 bases fitting TRBD2. The CDR3 consists of 15 residues. In germline, CDR1 is DFQATT, CDR2 SNEGSKA (reference sequence). V dropped 6 bases and J dropped 8; count of bases not matched to a gene: 11. The CDR3, as DNA: TGCAGTGCCACCCAGACTAGCGGGGGGCGAAGTACGCAGTATTTT. It encodes CSATQTSGGRSTQYF.